This TCR beta chain was retrieved from a study of technical replicates of blood from a few donors. This CDR3 contains 15 residues. The V segment lost 3 bases and the J segment 8 bases; nucleotides outside the gene matches: 11. CDR1 and CDR2 from the germline V gene are ENHRY and SYGVKD. Clones were sequenced by immunoSEQ multiplex PCR, and TCRdb holds only the in-frame ones, with some missing. The sample has fewer than 90,000 clones, 93% seen once. The sequencing sample was made of T cells isolated from PBMCs. This rearrangement joins TRBV10-3 to TRBJ1-2, with 8 bases lining up with TRBD1. The sequence derives from a human donor in good health. CDR3 DNA: TGTGCCATCAGTGATCTTCGGACAGGGAAGGACGGCTACACCTTC. This translates into CAISDLRTGKDGYTF.